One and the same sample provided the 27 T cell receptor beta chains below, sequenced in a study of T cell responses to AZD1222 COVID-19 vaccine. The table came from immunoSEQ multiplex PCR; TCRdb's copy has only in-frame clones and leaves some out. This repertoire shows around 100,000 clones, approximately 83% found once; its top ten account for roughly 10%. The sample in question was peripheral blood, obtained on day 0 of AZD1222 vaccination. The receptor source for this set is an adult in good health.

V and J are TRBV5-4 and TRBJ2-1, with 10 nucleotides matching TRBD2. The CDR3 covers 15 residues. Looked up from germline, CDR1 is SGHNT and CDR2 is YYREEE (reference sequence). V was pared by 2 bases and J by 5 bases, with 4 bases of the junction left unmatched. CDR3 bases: TGTGCCAGCAGCTTAGCGGGAGGGCGTCACAATGAGCAGTTCTTC. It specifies CASSLAGGRHNEQFF. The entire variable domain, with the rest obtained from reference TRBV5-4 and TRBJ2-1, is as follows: ETGVTQSPTHLIKTRGQQVTLRCSSQSGHNTVSWYQQALGQGPQFIFQYYREEENGRGNFPPRFSGLQFPNYSSELNVNALELDDSALYLCASSLAGGRHNEQFFGPGTRLTVL.

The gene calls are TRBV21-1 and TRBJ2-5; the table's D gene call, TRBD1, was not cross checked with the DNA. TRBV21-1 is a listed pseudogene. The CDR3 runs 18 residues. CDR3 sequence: CASSNHRGRNNLQETQYF. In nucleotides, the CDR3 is TGTGCCAGCAGCAACCACAGGGGGCGAAATAACCTCCAAGAGACCCAGTACTTC.

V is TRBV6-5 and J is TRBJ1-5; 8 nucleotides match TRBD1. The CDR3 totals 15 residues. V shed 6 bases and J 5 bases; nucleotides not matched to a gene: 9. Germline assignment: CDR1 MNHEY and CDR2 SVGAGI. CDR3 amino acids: CASSQDRGSYQPQHF. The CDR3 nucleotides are TGTGCCAGCAGCCAAGACAGGGGAAGCTATCAGCCCCAGCATTTT.

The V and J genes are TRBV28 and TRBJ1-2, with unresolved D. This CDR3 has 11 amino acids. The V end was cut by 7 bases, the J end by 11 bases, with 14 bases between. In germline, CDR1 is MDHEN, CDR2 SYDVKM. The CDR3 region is CASNVDLEYTF. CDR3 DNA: TGTGCCAGCAATGTCGACCTGGAGTACACCTTC.

In DNA, the CDR3 is TGTGCCAGCAGTCGAGACAGGCGGGAAGCTTTCTTT. It specifies CASSRDRREAFF. This sequence joins TRBV2 and TRBJ1-1, with D perhaps matching TRBD1 (6 bases). V was pared by 5 bases and J by 8 bases, with 12 bases between. CDR3 length: 12 residues. Germline CDR1 reads SNHLY; CDR2 reads FYNNEI.

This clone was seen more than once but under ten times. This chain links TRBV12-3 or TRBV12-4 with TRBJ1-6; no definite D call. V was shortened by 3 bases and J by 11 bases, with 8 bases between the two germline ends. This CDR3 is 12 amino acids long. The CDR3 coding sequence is TGTGCCAGCAGTTTTTCGCAGCCACCCCTCCACTTT. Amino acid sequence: CASSFSQPPLHF.

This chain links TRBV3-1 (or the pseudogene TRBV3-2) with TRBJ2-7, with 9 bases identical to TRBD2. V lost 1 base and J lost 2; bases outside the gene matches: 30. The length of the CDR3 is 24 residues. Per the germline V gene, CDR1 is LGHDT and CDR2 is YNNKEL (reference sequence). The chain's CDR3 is CASSQAYLGEGVIYTSGLPYEQYF. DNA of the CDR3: TGTGCCAGCAGCCAAGCCTACCTTGGGGAGGGGGTTATTTATACTAGCGGGTTACCCTACGAGCAGTACTTC.

DNA for the CDR3: TGTGCCAGCAGTGACAGGGGGGTTCGCAATCAGCCCCAGCATTTT. Encoded protein: CASSDRGVRNQPQHF. This chain uses TRBV6-1 with TRBJ1-5; 7 bases align to TRBD1. With 3 bases clipped from V and 2 bases from J, the junction kept 4 bases outside the gene matches. Per germline, CDR1 MNHNS and CDR2 SASEGT. This CDR3 has 15 amino acids.

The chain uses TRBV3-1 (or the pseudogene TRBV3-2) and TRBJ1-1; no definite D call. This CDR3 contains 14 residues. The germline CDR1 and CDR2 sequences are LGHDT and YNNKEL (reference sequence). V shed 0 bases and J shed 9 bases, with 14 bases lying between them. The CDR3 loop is CASSQETTWRKAFF. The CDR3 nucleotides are TGTGCCAGCAGCCAAGAGACCACATGGAGGAAAGCTTTCTTT.

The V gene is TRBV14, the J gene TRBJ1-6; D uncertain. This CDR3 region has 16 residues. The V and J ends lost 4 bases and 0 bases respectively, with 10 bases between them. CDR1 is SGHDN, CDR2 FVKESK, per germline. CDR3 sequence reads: CASSRAESSYNSPLHF. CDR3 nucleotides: TGTGCCAGCAGCCGAGCAGAGAGCTCCTATAATTCACCCCTCCACTTT.

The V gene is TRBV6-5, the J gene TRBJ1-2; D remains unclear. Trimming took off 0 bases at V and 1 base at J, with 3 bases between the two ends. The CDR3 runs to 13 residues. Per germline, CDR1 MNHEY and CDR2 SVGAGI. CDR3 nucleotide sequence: TGTGCCAGCAGTTACTCGCGTAACTATGGCTACACCTTC. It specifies CASSYSRNYGYTF.

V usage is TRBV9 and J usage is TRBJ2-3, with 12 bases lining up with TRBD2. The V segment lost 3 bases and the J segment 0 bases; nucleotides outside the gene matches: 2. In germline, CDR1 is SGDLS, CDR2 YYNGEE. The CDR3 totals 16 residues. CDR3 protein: CASSAGTSGSTDTQYF. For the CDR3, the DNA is TGTGCCAGCAGCGCCGGGACTAGCGGGAGCACAGATACGCAGTATTTT.

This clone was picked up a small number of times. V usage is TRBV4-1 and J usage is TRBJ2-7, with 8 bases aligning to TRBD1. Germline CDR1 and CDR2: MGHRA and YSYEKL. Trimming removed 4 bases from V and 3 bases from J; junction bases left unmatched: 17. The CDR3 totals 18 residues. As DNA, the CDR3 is TGCGCCAGCAGCCCGGCGGCAGGGGGCGAGGGTGTCTACTACGAGCAGTACTTC. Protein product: CASSPAAGGEGVYYEQYF.

The CDR3 spells CASSLARTWRGYTF. The DNA for the CDR3 is TGTGCCAGCAGCTTGGCAAGGACGTGGCGTGGCTACACCTTC. The chain has TRBV7-8 and TRBJ1-2; the D is unclear. The CDR3 runs to 14 residues. Trimming took off 3 bases at V and 7 bases at J, with 15 bases between the two ends. CDR1 and CDR2 from the germline V gene are SGHVS and FQNEAQ.

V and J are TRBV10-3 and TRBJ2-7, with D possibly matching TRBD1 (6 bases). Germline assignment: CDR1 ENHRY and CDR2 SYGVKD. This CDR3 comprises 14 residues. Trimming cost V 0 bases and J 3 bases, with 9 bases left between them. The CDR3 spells CAISESRTVYEQYF. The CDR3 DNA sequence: TGTGCCATCAGTGAGTCTAGGACAGTCTACGAGCAGTACTTC.

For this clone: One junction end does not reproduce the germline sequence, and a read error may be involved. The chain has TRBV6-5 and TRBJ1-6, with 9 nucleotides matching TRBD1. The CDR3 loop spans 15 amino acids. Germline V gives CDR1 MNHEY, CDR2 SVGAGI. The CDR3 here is CASSNSPGQGPPLHF. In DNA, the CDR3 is TGTGCCAGCAGTAACTCGCCGGGACAGGGCCCACCCCTCCACTTT.

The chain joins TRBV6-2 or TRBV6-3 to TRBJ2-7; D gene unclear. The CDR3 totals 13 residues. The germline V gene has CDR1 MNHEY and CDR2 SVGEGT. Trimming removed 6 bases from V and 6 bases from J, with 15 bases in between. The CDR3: CASSPQSMREQYF. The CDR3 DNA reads TGTGCCAGCAGCCCCCAGTCCATGCGCGAGCAGTACTTC.

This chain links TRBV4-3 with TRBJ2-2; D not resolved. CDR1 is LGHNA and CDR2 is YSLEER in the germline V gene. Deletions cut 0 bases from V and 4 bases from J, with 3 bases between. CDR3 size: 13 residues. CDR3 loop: CASSQDPTGELFF. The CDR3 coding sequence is TGCGCCAGCAGCCAAGACCCCACCGGGGAGCTGTTTTTT.

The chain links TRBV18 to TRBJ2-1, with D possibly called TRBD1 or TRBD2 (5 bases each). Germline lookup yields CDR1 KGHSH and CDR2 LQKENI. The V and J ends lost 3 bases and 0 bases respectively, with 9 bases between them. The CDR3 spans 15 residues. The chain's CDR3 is CASSPGRSSYNEQFF. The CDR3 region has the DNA TGTGCCAGCTCACCGGGACGAAGCTCCTACAATGAGCAGTTCTTC.

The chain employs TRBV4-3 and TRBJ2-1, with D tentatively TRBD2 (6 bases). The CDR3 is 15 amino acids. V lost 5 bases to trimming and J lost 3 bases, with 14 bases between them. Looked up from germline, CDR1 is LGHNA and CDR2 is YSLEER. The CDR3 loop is CASSGDLAFYNEQFF. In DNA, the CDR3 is TGCGCCAGCAGCGGGGATCTAGCGTTCTACAATGAGCAGTTCTTC.

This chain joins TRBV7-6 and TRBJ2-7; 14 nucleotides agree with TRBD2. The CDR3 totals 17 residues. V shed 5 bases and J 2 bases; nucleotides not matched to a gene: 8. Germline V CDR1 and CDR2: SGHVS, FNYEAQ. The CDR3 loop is CASSLGLAGVGAYEQYF. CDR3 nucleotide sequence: TGTGCCAGCAGCCTGGGACTAGCGGGGGTAGGGGCCTACGAGCAGTACTTC.

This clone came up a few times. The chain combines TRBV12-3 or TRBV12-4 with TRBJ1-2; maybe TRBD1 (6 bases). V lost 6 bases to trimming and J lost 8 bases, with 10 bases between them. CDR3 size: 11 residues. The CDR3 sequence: CASSPGAGYTF. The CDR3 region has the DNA TGTGCCAGCAGCCCAGGGGCAGGCTACACCTTC.

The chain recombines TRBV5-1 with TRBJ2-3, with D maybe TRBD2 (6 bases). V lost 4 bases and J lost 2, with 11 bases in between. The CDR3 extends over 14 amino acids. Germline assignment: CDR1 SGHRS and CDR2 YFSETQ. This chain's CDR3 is CASSETSYTDTQYF. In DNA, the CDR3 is TGCGCCAGCAGCGAGACTAGTTACACAGATACGCAGTATTTT. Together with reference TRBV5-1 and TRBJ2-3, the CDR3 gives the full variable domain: KAGVTQTPRYLIKTRGQQVTLSCSPISGHRSVSWYQQTPGQGLQFLFEYFSETQRNKGNFPGRFSGRQFSNSRSEMNVSTLELGDSALYLCASSETSYTDTQYFGPGTRLTVL.

The CDR3: CASSPSSGPDQPQHF. Here the CDR3 DNA reads TGTGCCAGCTCACCGTCCTCGGGGCCCGATCAGCCCCAGCATTTT. The chain uses TRBV18 and TRBJ1-5; D may be TRBD1 (5 bases). CDR1 KGHSH and CDR2 LQKENI come from the germline V gene. The CDR3 has 15 amino acids. Trimming shortened V by 3 bases and J by 5 bases, and 14 bases separated the two germline ends.

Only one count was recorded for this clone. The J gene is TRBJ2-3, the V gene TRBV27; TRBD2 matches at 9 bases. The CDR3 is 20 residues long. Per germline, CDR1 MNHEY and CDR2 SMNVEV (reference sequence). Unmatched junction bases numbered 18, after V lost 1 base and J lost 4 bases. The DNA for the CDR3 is TGTGCCAGCAGTTTATACCCACGGCGGCTAGCGGGGACCCGGGCAGATACGCAGTATTTT. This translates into CASSLYPRRLAGTRADTQYF.

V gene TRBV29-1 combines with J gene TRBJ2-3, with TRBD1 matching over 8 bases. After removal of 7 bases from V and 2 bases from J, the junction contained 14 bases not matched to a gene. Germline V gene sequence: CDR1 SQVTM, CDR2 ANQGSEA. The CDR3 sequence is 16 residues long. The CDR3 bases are TGCAGCGCCGGCATACCCGGGACAGGCTACACAGATACGCAGTATTTT. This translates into CSAGIPGTGYTDTQYF.

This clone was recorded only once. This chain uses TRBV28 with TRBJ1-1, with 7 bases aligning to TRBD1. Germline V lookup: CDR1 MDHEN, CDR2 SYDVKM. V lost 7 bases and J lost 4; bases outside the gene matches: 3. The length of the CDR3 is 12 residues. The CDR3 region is CASTSGGTEAFF. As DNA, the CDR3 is TGTGCCAGCACCTCAGGGGGCACTGAAGCTTTCTTT.